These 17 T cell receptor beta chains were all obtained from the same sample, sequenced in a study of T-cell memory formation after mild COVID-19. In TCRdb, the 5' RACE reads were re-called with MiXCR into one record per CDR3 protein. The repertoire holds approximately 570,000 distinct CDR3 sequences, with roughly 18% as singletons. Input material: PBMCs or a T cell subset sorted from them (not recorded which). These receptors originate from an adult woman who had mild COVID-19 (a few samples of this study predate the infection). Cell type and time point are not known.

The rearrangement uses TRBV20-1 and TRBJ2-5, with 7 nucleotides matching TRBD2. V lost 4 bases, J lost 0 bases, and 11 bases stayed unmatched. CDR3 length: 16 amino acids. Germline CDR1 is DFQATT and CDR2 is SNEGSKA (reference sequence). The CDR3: CSANPPLAVYQETQYF. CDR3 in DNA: TGCAGTGCTAACCCTCCCCTAGCGGTGTACCAAGAGACCCAGTACTTC.

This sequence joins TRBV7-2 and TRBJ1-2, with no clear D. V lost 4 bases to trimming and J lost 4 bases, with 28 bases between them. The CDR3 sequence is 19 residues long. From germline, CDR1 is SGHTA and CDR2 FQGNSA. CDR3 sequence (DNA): TGTGCCAGCAGCTCGCAAGGGTTTTGGCAGGCGACGCTAAGCTATGGCTACACCTTC. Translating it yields CASSSQGFWQATLSYGYTF.

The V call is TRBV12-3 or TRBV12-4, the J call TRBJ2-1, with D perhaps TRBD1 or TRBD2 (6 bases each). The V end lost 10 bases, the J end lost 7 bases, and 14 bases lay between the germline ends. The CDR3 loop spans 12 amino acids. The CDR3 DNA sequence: TGTGCCAACGGGGGCCGGGGGAATGAGCAGTTCTTC. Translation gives CANGGRGNEQFF.

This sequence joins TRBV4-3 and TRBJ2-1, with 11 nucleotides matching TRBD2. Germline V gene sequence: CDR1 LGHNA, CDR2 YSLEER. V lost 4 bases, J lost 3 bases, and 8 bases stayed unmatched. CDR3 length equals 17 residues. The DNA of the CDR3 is TGCGCCAGCAGCCCCTGGACCGGGACTAGCGGCTACAATGAGCAGTTCTTC. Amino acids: CASSPWTGTSGYNEQFF.

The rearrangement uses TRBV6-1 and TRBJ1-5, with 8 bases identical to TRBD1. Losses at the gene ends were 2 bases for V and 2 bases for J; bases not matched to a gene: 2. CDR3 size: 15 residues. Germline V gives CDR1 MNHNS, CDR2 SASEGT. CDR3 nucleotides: TGTGCCAGCAGTGAATTGGACAGGGGCAATCAGCCCCAGCATTTT. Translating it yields CASSELDRGNQPQHF.

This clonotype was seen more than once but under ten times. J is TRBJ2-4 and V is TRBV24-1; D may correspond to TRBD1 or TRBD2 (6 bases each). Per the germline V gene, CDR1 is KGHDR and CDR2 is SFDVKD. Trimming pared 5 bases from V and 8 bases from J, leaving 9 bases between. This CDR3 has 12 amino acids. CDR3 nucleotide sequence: TGTGCCACCAGTGTAAGGGGGGACATTCAGTACTTC. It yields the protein CATSVRGDIQYF.

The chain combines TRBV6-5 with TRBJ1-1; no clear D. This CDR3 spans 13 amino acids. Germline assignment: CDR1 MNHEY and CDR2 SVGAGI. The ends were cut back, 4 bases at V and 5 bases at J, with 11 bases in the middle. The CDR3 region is CASSWSSGTEAFF. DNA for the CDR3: TGTGCCAGCAGTTGGTCCTCCGGGACTGAAGCTTTCTTT.

The DNA for the CDR3 is TGTGCCAGCAGCTTAGTAGGGGCGGCCCATCAGTTCTTC. It encodes CASSLVGAAHQFF. The V gene is TRBV7-9, the J gene TRBJ2-1, with D maybe TRBD1 (5 bases). Per germline, CDR1 SEHNR and CDR2 FQNEAQ (reference sequence). The V gene lost 1 base and the J gene lost 13 bases, with 14 bases spanning the gap. The length of the CDR3 is 13 residues. The full variable domain, its missing parts supplied by reference TRBV7-9 and TRBJ2-1, is DTGVSQNPRHKITKRGQNVTFRCDPISEHNRLYWYRQTLGQGPEFLTYFQNEAQLEKSRLLSDRFSAERPKGSFSTLEIQRTEQGDSAMYLCASSLVGAAHQFFGPGTRLTVL.

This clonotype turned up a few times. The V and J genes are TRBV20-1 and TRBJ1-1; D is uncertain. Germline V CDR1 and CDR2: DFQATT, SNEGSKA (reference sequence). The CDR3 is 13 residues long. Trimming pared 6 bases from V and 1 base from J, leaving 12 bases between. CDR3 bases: TGCAGTGCCCACCAGGTGGGGAACACTGAAGCTTTCTTT. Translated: CSAHQVGNTEAFF.

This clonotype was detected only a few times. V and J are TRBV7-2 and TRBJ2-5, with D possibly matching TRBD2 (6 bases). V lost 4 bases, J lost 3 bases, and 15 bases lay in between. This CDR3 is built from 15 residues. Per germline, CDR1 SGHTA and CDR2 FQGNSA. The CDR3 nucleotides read TGTGCCAGCAGCTCCGTCCTCGGGAGAGAAGAGACCCAGTACTTC. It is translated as CASSSVLGREETQYF. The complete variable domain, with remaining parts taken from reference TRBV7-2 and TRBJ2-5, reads GAGVSQSPSNKVTEKGKDVELRCDPISGHTALYWYRQSLGQGLEFLIYFQGNSAPDKSGLPSDRFSAERTGGSVSTLTIQRTQQEDSAVYLCASSSVLGREETQYFGPGTRLLVL.

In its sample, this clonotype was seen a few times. CDR3: CASSHGFGQETQYF. The DNA of the CDR3 is TGCGCCAGCAGCCACGGGTTCGGGCAAGAGACCCAGTACTTC. V is TRBV4-1 and J is TRBJ2-5; the D is unclear. CDR3 length equals 14 residues. Looked up from germline, CDR1 is MGHRA and CDR2 is YSYEKL. V gave up 3 bases and J gave up 2 bases, with 10 bases separating them.

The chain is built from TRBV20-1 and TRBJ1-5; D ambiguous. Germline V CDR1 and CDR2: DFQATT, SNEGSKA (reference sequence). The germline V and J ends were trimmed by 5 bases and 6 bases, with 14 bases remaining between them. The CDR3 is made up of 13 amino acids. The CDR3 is CSASYPPGQPQHF. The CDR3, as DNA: TGCAGTGCTTCCTATCCCCCCGGTCAGCCCCAGCATTTT.

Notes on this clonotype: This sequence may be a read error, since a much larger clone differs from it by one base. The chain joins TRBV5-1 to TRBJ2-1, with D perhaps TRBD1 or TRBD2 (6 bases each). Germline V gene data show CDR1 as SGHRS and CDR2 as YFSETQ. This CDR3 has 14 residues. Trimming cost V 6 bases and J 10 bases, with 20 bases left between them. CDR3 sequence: CASKGGTWRLEQFF. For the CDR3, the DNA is TGCGCCAGCAAAGGGGGGACATGGAGGTTGGAGCAGTTCTTC. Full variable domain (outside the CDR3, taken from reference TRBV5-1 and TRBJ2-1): KAGVTQTPRYLIKTRGQQVTLSCSPISGHRSVSWYQQTPGQGLQFLFEYFSETQRNKGNFPGRFSGRQFSNSRSEMNVSTLELGDSALYLCASKGGTWRLEQFFGPGTRLTVL.

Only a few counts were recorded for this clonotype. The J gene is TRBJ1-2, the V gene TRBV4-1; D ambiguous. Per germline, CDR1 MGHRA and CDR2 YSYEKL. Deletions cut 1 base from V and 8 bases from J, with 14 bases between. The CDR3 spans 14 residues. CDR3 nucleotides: TGCGCCAGCAGCCAAGGTCCCTTAGAAGGGGGCTACACCTTC. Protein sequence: CASSQGPLEGGYTF.

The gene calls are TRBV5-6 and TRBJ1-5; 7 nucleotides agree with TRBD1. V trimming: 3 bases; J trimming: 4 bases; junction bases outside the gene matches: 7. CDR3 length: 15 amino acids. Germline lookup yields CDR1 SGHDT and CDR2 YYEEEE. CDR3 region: CASSSRGTANQPQHF. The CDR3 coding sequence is TGTGCCAGCAGCTCCAGGGGGACAGCTAATCAGCCCCAGCATTTT. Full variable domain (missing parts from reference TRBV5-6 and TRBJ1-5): DAGVTQSPTHLIKTRGQQVTLRCSPKSGHDTVSWYQQALGQGPQFIFQYYEEEERQRGNFPDRFSGHQFPNYSSELNVNALLLGDSALYLCASSSRGTANQPQHFGDGTRLSIL.

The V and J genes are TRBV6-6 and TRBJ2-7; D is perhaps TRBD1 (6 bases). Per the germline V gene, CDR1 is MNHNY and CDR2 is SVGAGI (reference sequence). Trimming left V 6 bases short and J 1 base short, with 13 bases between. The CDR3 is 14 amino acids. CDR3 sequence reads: CASSKGDTSYEQYF. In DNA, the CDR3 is TGTGCCAGCAGCAAAGGGGACACGTCCTACGAGCAGTACTTC.

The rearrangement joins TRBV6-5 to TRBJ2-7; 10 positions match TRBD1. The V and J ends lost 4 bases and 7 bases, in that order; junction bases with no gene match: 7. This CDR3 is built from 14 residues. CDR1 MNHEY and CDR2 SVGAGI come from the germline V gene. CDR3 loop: CASSFGTGVNEQYF. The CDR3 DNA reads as TGTGCCAGCAGTTTCGGGACAGGGGTTAATGAGCAGTACTTC.